One and the same sample provided the 18 T cell receptor beta chains below, sequenced in a study of T-cell memory formation after mild COVID-19. Each CDR3 protein gets one entry after TCRdb re-called the 5' RACE reads with MiXCR. The sample gives around 190,000 distinct CDR3 sequences, around 18% of which show up once; more than 3% is in the top ten. Sequenced material: PBMCs or a T cell subset sorted from them (not recorded which). All receptors come from a man aged 18 to 30 who had mild COVID-19 (a few samples of this study predate the infection). Cell type and time point are not known.

The chain carries TRBV12-3 or TRBV12-4 and TRBJ2-7; 9 bases line up with TRBD1. This CDR3 spans 13 amino acids. V dropped 4 bases and J dropped 3; count of bases not matched to a gene: 1. The CDR3 nucleotides are TGTGCCAGCAGTTCGGGACAGGGCTACGAGCAGTACTTC. Its protein product is CASSSGQGYEQYF.

This chain joins TRBV4-3 and TRBJ2-6; D is perhaps TRBD2 (6 bases). Germline values: CDR1 LGHNA, CDR2 YSLEER. Deletions cut 4 bases from V and 0 bases from J, with 13 bases between. CDR3 size: 17 residues. The CDR3 is CASSPGAGNSGANVLTF. The DNA of the CDR3 is TGCGCCAGCAGCCCAGGTGCGGGGAACTCTGGGGCCAACGTCCTGACTTTC.

This clonotype was seen repeatedly, ten times or more. This chain joins TRBV27 and TRBJ2-1; D may be TRBD2 (6 bases). CDR1 and CDR2 (germline): MNHEY, SMNVEV (reference sequence). V was clipped by 7 bases and J by 4 bases, with 8 bases between them. This CDR3 contains 12 residues. CDR3 in DNA: TGTGCCAGCACCGGGGGATACAATGAGCAGTTCTTC. Protein product: CASTGGYNEQFF.

The V call is TRBV5-6, the J call TRBJ1-2; D not certain. This CDR3 spans 12 amino acids. Trimming took 3 bases from V and 8 from J, leaving 11 bases between them. The V gene's germline CDR1 is SGHDT and CDR2 YYEEEE. CDR3 nucleotide sequence: TGTGCCAGCAGCTCAGGCCCGCCGGGCTACACCTTC. This codes for CASSSGPPGYTF.

The chain combines TRBV6-6 with TRBJ2-4, with 9 positions matching TRBD1. The CDR3 is 13 amino acids. The V gene end was trimmed by 5 bases and the J gene end by 8 bases; junction bases not matched to a gene: 4. Germline V gene lookup returns CDR1 MNHNY and CDR2 SVGAGI (reference sequence). This CDR3 is CASSPGQGYIQYF. CDR3 bases: TGTGCCAGCAGTCCGGGACAGGGTTACATTCAGTACTTC.

The table lists this clonotype with many counts. This chain joins TRBV9 and TRBJ2-7, with a possible D match to TRBD2 (7 bases). The germline V gene has CDR1 SGDLS and CDR2 YYNGEE. This CDR3 comprises 14 residues. V was clipped by 0 bases and J by 3 bases, with 10 bases between them. The CDR3 sequence is CASSVGGGRYEQYF. CDR3 in DNA: TGTGCCAGCAGCGTAGGGGGGGGCCGCTACGAGCAGTACTTC.

In this sample, this clonotype turned up a few times. This CDR3 reads CASSRQGGAYEQYF. The CDR3, as DNA: TGTGCCAGCAGCCGACAGGGGGGAGCCTACGAGCAGTACTTC. The chain uses TRBV11-2 and TRBJ2-7, with 9 bases identical to TRBD1. Germline trimming cut 5 bases from V and 2 bases from J; bases unmatched to any gene: 4. CDR1 SGHAT and CDR2 FQNNGV come from the germline V gene. The CDR3 length is 14 residues.

V usage is TRBV7-3 and J usage is TRBJ1-1; 8 positions match TRBD1. The trim removed 7 bases at V and 3 bases at J, leaving 4 bases unmatched. The CDR3 loop spans 13 amino acids. Per germline, CDR1 SGHTA and CDR2 FQGTGA. CDR3 region: CASKVQGDTEAFF. DNA of the CDR3: TGTGCCAGCAAGGTACAGGGGGACACTGAAGCTTTCTTT.

The chain links TRBV20-1 to TRBJ1-6; no definite D call. There are 12 residues in the CDR3. Germline loops: CDR1 DFQATT, CDR2 SNEGSKA (reference sequence). V lost 4 bases, J lost 7 bases, and 8 bases lay in between. The CDR3 is CSAKRGNSPLHF. In DNA form, the CDR3 reads TGCAGTGCTAAACGGGGAAATTCACCCCTCCACTTT.

This sequence joins TRBV24-1 and TRBJ2-3; D gene unclear. V lost 8 bases to trimming and J lost 0 bases, with 11 bases between them. The CDR3 sequence is 14 residues long. CDR1 KGHDR and CDR2 SFDVKD come from the germline V gene. The CDR3 DNA reads as TGTGCCACCAAAGACGGATTAAGCACAGATACGCAGTATTTT. Translated: CATKDGLSTDTQYF.

The rearrangement uses TRBV29-1 and TRBJ2-7; no clear D. Trimming removed 4 bases from V and 2 bases from J, with 9 bases in between. This CDR3 contains 12 residues. CDR1 and CDR2 from the germline V gene are SQVTM and ANQGSEA. DNA of the CDR3: TGCAGCGTTGGTGCCGGGCCCTACGAGCAGTACTTC. Translated, it gives CSVGAGPYEQYF.

The chain employs TRBV12-3 or TRBV12-4 and TRBJ2-5; TRBD1 matches at 7 bases. Germline trimming cut 7 bases from V and 5 bases from J; bases unmatched to any gene: 10. This CDR3 spans 14 amino acids. This CDR3 reads CASKRQGFGETQYF. CDR3 nucleotide sequence: TGTGCCAGCAAGCGACAGGGATTTGGGGAGACCCAGTACTTC.

The chain employs TRBV29-1 and TRBJ2-7, with D perhaps being TRBD1 or TRBD2 (6 bases each). Germline CDR1 is SQVTM and CDR2 is ANQGSEA. Trimming took off 5 bases at V and 4 bases at J, with 15 bases between the two ends. This CDR3 region has 13 residues. The CDR3 region has the DNA TGCAGCGTTTCCCGGGGGCTAGATTACGAGCAGTACGTC. Translating it yields CSVSRGLDYEQYV.

The J gene is TRBJ2-6, the V gene TRBV7-9; 7 bases align to TRBD2. CDR1 is SEHNR, CDR2 FQNEAQ, per germline (reference sequence). The CDR3 is 17 amino acids. V trimming: 5 bases; J trimming: 1 base; junction bases outside the gene matches: 8. CDR3: CASSVAAGRSGANVLTF. In DNA, the CDR3 is TGTGCCAGCAGCGTGGCAGCGGGGAGATCTGGGGCCAACGTCCTGACTTTC.

V gene TRBV11-3 combines with J gene TRBJ2-3; D may be TRBD1 (6 bases). The germline V gene encodes CDR1 SGHNT and CDR2 YENEEA. This CDR3 contains 13 residues. Trimming stripped 5 bases from V and 5 bases from J, with 11 bases between. The CDR3 loop is CASSPTGRDTQYF. CDR3 DNA sequence: TGTGCCAGCAGCCCTACAGGGAGAGATACGCAGTATTTT.

This clonotype was counted only a few times. V usage is TRBV11-1 and J usage is TRBJ2-1, with D unresolved. Germline V gene data show CDR1 as SGHAT and CDR2 as FQDESV (reference sequence). The CDR3 runs to 14 residues. Trimming took off 1 base at V and 10 bases at J, with 14 bases between the two ends. CDR3 sequence: CASSLELAQEEQFF. DNA of the CDR3: TGTGCCAGCAGCTTAGAGTTAGCCCAGGAGGAGCAGTTCTTC.

J is TRBJ2-7 and V is TRBV6-6, with D perhaps matching TRBD1 or TRBD2 (7 bases each). The CDR3 has 12 amino acids. Germline-derived CDR1 and CDR2 are MNHNY and SVGAGI (reference sequence). V lost 10 bases, J lost 3 bases, and 13 bases lay in between. CDR3 loop: CATRGGLYEQYF. The CDR3 DNA reads as TGTGCCACCAGGGGGGGTCTCTACGAGCAGTACTTC.

This chain connects TRBV20-1 to TRBJ1-1; perhaps TRBD1 as D (6 bases). V shed 3 bases and J shed 2 bases, with 10 bases lying between them. Germline V gene data show CDR1 as DFQATT and CDR2 as SNEGSKA (reference sequence). The CDR3 totals 13 residues. The DNA for the CDR3 is TGCAGTGCTAGCAAGGACAGTAACACTGAAGCTTTCTTT. This sequence encodes CSASKDSNTEAFF.